The clone carrying this T cell receptor (beta chain) came up a few times. Antigen specificity is unknown. Oncomine TCR Beta short-read sequencing was applied to DNA from cultured CD4+ T cells. MiXCR, applied by TCRdb to the PCR reads, yields one record per CDR3 protein. This table has 15,000 to 20,000 distinct CDR3 sequences, about two fifths appearing once. These data belong to a study of vaccination and CD4 T cells after COVID-19. The CDR3 runs to 12 residues. Germline CDR1 is MNHNS and CDR2 is SASEGT. Between the trimmed V and J ends, which lost 7 bases and 7 bases, there was a span of 13 bases. Noted treatment: roughly 10-day PBMC culture with coronavirus spike peptide pools or control peptides (ViraFEST assay).

This chain connects TRBV6-1 to TRBJ1-1; D uncertain. The input for sequencing was CD4+ T cells from blood, cultured in vitro, taken after SARS-CoV-2 vaccination. The sequence was obtained from a human donor who had recovered from COVID-19. As DNA, the CDR3 is TGTGCCAGCACCCCAATAAGTTATGAAGCTTTCTTT. It yields the protein CASTPISYEAFF.